A selection of T cell receptor beta chains follows, all from one sample in a study of graft-versus-host responses after intestinal transplantation. Produced via immunoSEQ multiplex PCR; TCRdb's table is partial and in-frame only. The sample comprises fewer than 30,000 clones, roughly 85% of which are singletons, and under 14% rests with the top ten. The sequencing used PBMCs, collected around 480 days after intestinal transplantation. All receptors derive from a human patient who received an intestinal transplant, so some T cells may come from the graft donor. Both conserved end residues are part of each CDR3. D genes are given only for firm matches. Clone size is given for some rows only: seen once, a few or many times, or a class if the clone is expanded.

j_gene	d_gene	abundance	v_gene	CDR3nt	CDR3aa
TRBJ2-3	-	-	TRBV6-5	TGTGCCAGCAGTGACTATCGCACAGATACGCAGTATTTT	CASSDYRTDTQYF
TRBJ2-3	-	-	TRBV6-1	TGTGCCACCTGGGGGGCAGATACGCAGTATTTT	CATWGADTQYF
TRBJ2-3	-	-	TRBV4-1	TGCGCCAGCAGCCAGTACGGTATAGTGGGCACAGATACGCAGTATTTT	CASSQYGIVGTDTQYF
TRBJ1-1	-	-	TRBV11-2	TGTGCCAGCAGCTCGGGGGCTAACACTGAAGCTTTCTTT	CASSSGANTEAFF
TRBJ1-1	TRBD1	-	TRBV15	TGTGCCACCAGCCCGGACAGGGGGCACACTGAAGCTTTCTTT	CATSPDRGHTEAFF
TRBJ2-3	-	-	TRBV6-1	TGTGCCAGCAGTGAGGTAAGCGGGAGCACAGATACGCAGTATTTT	CASSEVSGSTDTQYF
TRBJ2-1	TRBD2	-	TRBV18	TGTGCCAGCTCACTTAGATATACTAGCGGGTTTCGGTATGAGCAGTTCTTC	CASSLRYTSGFRYEQFF
TRBJ2-7	TRBD1	-	TRBV6-5	TGTGCCAGCAACAGACAGGGGGCCGGCTCCTACGAGCAGTACTTC	CASNRQGAGSYEQYF
TRBJ2-3	-	-	TRBV10-2	TGCGCCAGCAGTGAGTCATTAGGGACAGATACGCAGTATTTT	CASSESLGTDTQYF
TRBJ1-5	-	-	TRBV9	TGTGCCAGCAGCGTAGGGGGGGGTATCAATCAGCCCCAGCATTTT	CASSVGGGINQPQHF
TRBJ2-7	-	-	TRBV30	TGTGCCTGGAGTGTAGGACAGCTACTCCGTTACGAGCAGTACTTC	CAWSVGQLLRYEQYF
TRBJ2-5	-	-	TRBV18	TGTGCCAGCTCCCCTACAGCGATGAAAGAGACCCAGTACTTC	CASSPTAMKETQYF
TRBJ1-6	-	-	TRBV30	TGTGCCTGGAAACCTGACCTGGGGCATTCACCCCTCCACTTT	CAWKPDLGHSPLHF
TRBJ2-3	-	once	TRBV5-8	TGTGCCAGCAGACCCAGGGGGGTGGATACGCAGTATTTT	CASRPRGVDTQYF
TRBJ1-5	TRBD1	-	TRBV30	TGTGCCTGGAGCGGACAGGGGATCAATCAGCCCCAGCATTTT	CAWSGQGINQPQHF
TRBJ2-5	-	-	TRBV5-1	TGCGCCAGCAGCTCGACGACTCTACGACAAGAGACCCAGTACTTC	CASSSTTLRQETQYF
TRBJ2-2	-	-	TRBV19	TGTGCCAGTAGTACACGAAACACCGGGGAGCTGTTTTTT	CASSTRNTGELFF